The 7 T cell receptor beta chains below were found in one sample sequenced in a study of T cells in Graves' hyperthyroidism and ophthalmopathy. Amplification of TCR beta CDR3 regions was performed using RNA transcripts as template. The TCR CDR3 first-round RT-PCR relied on the HTBI primer set. Using its own MiXCR run on the multiplex PCR reads, TCRdb lists one record per CDR3 protein. The sample lists 350,000 to 400,000 distinct CDR3 sequences, 15% occurring once. Sequences were obtained from blood. Every receptor here comes from a woman between 25 and 40 years old with Graves' hyperthyroidism.

This clonotype was seen ten or more times. The V call is TRBV20-1, the J call TRBJ2-1; 8 bases align to TRBD2. The V segment lost 6 bases and the J segment 6 bases; nucleotides outside the gene matches: 10. Germline-derived CDR1 and CDR2 are DFQATT and SNEGSKA (reference sequence). This CDR3 contains 14 residues. Written as DNA, the CDR3 is TGCAGTGCCGGCCCCAGCGGGAGCGGCAATGAGCAGTTCTTC. It yields the protein CSAGPSGSGNEQFF.

This clonotype was seen a few times. The chain has TRBV14 and TRBJ2-3, with no clear D. This CDR3 comprises 16 residues. Trimming removed 1 base at V and 4 bases at J, with 15 bases between. Germline-derived CDR1 and CDR2 are SGHDN and FVKESK. CDR3 amino acids: CASSQASSRVPDTQYF. In DNA form, the CDR3 reads TGTGCCAGCAGCCAAGCGTCTAGTCGGGTCCCAGATACGCAGTATTTT.

This clonotype appeared many times. The V gene is TRBV5-1, the J gene TRBJ2-1; D is unresolved. The V gene's germline CDR1 is SGHRS and CDR2 YFSETQ. Trimming took off 5 bases at V and 5 bases at J, with 11 bases between the two ends. The CDR3 consists of 13 residues. The CDR3 DNA reads TGCGCCAGCAGTGGCAGTTTAAACAATGAGCAGTTCTTC. The encoded protein is CASSGSLNNEQFF.

This clonotype was detected ten times or more. The rearrangement joins TRBV4-1 to TRBJ2-3; possibly TRBD1 for D (5 bases). Trimming took off 1 base at V and 4 bases at J, with 12 bases between the two ends. There are 15 residues in the CDR3. Looked up from germline, CDR1 is MGHRA and CDR2 is YSYEKL. The CDR3 protein is CASSQVARDADTQYF. The CDR3 coding sequence is TGCGCCAGCAGCCAAGTTGCCAGGGATGCAGATACGCAGTATTTT.

This clonotype has a count of ten or more. The chain employs TRBV5-1 and TRBJ2-7; possible D gene TRBD1, 5 bases. The CDR3 consists of 15 residues. Trimming shortened V by 0 bases and J by 6 bases, and 16 bases separated the two germline ends. Germline assignment: CDR1 SGHRS and CDR2 YFSETQ. CDR3 DNA: TGCGCCAGCAGCTTGGAGGCCTTGGGGCTACGCGAGCAGTACTTC. Translation: CASSLEALGLREQYF.

In this sample, this clonotype turned up many times. This chain links TRBV11-2 with TRBJ1-5, with D perhaps matching TRBD1 (5 bases). This CDR3 spans 15 amino acids. Germline assignment: CDR1 SGHAT and CDR2 FQNNGV. Trimming removed 1 base at V and 4 bases at J, with 11 bases between. CDR3 nucleotides: TGTGCCAGCAGCTTAGTGCAGGGTAGGAATCAGCCCCAGCATTTT. Its protein product is CASSLVQGRNQPQHF.

There are many counts of this clonotype. The chain links TRBV27 to TRBJ2-1; TRBD2 agrees at 8 bases. V was clipped by 3 bases and J by 1 base; unmatched bases: 8. Germline V gene lookup returns CDR1 MNHEY and CDR2 SMNVEV (reference sequence). The CDR3 contains 17 residues. CDR3 residues: CASSLVGAGASYNEQFF. CDR3 DNA: TGTGCCAGCAGTTTGGTGGGAGCGGGAGCATCCTACAATGAGCAGTTCTTC.